Included here is one TCR beta chain sequence, with context. The table came from immunoSEQ multiplex PCR; TCRdb's copy has only in-frame clones and leaves some out. Of roughly 150,000 clones listed, approximately 80% are singletons. The data are from a study of cytotoxic CD8 clonotypes in ibrutinib-treated CLL. About the study: Enrolment comprised around 11 relapsed/refractory and around 15 treatment-naive patients; 17 to 18 were IGHV unmutated. Samples averaged 255,043 productive templates and about 94,000 productive rearrangements.

Germline-derived CDR1 and CDR2 are SGHVS and FNYEAQ. The CDR3 contains 13 residues. V lost 3 bases and J 5 bases, leaving 9 bases between the germline ends. The sample consisted of PBMCs, taken after 12 months of ibrutinib treatment. This TCR was recovered from a human donor with chronic lymphocytic leukemia. The V gene is TRBV7-6, the J gene TRBJ2-3, with D unclear. CDR3 sequence (DNA): TGTGCCAGCAGCTTTCGGACCCTAGATACGCAGTATTTT. Its translation is CASSFRTLDTQYF.